One sample yielded the 27 T cell receptor beta chains listed below, sequenced in a study of identical twins (TCRdb year 2016). Receptor libraries were prepared by 5' RACE. Sequencing relied on an Illumina HiSeq 2000. The public sequencing data were trimmed at Q25 with fastp and processed into clonotypes with MiXCR by TCRdb, which kept only in-frame beta chains. Entries are consolidated by CDR3 protein sequence, retaining the most common genes and DNA. The table for this sample lists roughly 1,500,000 distinct CDR3 sequences; about 31% of them were counted only once. The ten largest clones add up to roughly 0.3% of the sample. What was sequenced was cord blood. Receptor source: a newborn girl in good health.

This clonotype has a handful of counts. V gene TRBV7-2 combines with J gene TRBJ2-1, with TRBD2 matching over 7 bases. Per the germline V gene, CDR1 is SGHTA and CDR2 is FQGNSA. The length of the CDR3 is 15 residues. After removal of 8 bases from V and 0 bases from J, the junction contained 7 bases not matched to a gene. In DNA form, the CDR3 reads TGTGCCAGCGCCTCCAGGACTAGCTCCTACAATGAGCAGTTCTTC. Translated: CASASRTSSYNEQFF.

This clonotype appeared a few times. V gene TRBV6-1 combines with J gene TRBJ2-1; TRBD2 might be the D (6 bases). V dropped 4 bases and J dropped 4 bases, with 14 bases sitting between them. The CDR3 length is 15 residues. Per germline, CDR1 MNHNS and CDR2 SASEGT. This CDR3 is CASSVIPLAYNEQFF. DNA of the CDR3: TGTGCCAGCAGTGTAATCCCTCTAGCGTACAATGAGCAGTTCTTC.

This sequence joins TRBV21-1 and TRBJ2-5; no DNA check was done on the table's D call, TRBD2. TRBV21-1 is marked as a pseudogene. The CDR3 loop spans 18 amino acids. The CDR3 reads CASSKPRARAGDRETQYF. Here the CDR3 DNA reads TGTGCCAGCAGCAAACCTAGGGCTAGAGCGGGTGACCGAGAGACCCAGTACTTC.

This clonotype has a handful of counts. The chain couples TRBV6-1 to TRBJ1-2, with 8 bases that match TRBD1. There are 16 residues in the CDR3. Germline loops: CDR1 MNHNS, CDR2 SASEGT. The V and J ends lost 2 bases and 4 bases, in that order; junction bases with no gene match: 9. As DNA, the CDR3 is TGTGCCAGCAGTGAATCTCGGCCAGGGGGCGGCTATGGCTACACCTTC. Amino acids: CASSESRPGGGYGYTF.

The chain uses TRBV20-1 and TRBJ1-5, with 7 bases aligning to TRBD1. This CDR3 contains 14 residues. V was clipped by 6 bases and J by 3 bases; unmatched bases: 8. Germline V gene data show CDR1 as DFQATT and CDR2 as SNEGSKA (reference sequence). CDR3 in amino acids: CSARRTGVNQPQHF. In nucleotides, the CDR3 is TGCAGTGCAAGAAGAACAGGGGTCAATCAGCCCCAGCATTTT.

The chain combines TRBV4-2 with TRBJ2-3; 11 positions agree with TRBD2. There are 17 residues in the CDR3. Per the germline V gene, CDR1 is LGHNA and CDR2 is YNFKEQ. V lost 0 bases to trimming and J lost 1 base; unmatched junction nucleotides: 3. In DNA form, the CDR3 reads TGTGCCAGCAGCCAAGAGGAACTAGCGGGAGGCACAGATACGCAGTATTTT. This translates into CASSQEELAGGTDTQYF.

This rearrangement joins TRBV27 to TRBJ1-2; D is unresolved. Trimming took off 6 bases at V and 4 bases at J, with 18 bases between the two ends. Germline V gene data show CDR1 as MNHEY and CDR2 as SMNVEV (reference sequence). This CDR3 has 15 amino acids. As DNA, the CDR3 is TGTGCCAGCAGGCGTGACTTCACCCCCTTCTATGGCTACACCTTC. Translating gives CASRRDFTPFYGYTF.

The chain recombines TRBV29-1 with TRBJ1-1, with TRBD1 matching 9 bases. Germline CDR1 and CDR2: SQVTM and ANQGSEA. The V and J ends lost 0 bases and 4 bases, in that order; junction bases with no gene match: 6. The CDR3 consists of 15 residues. CDR3 sequence: CSVEDTGGAGTEAFF. CDR3 in DNA: TGCAGCGTTGAAGATACAGGGGGCGCGGGCACTGAAGCTTTCTTT.

This clonotype was found a few times. The V call is TRBV12-3 or TRBV12-4, the J call TRBJ1-2; tentatively, D is TRBD1 (5 bases). Trimming removed 3 bases from V and 4 bases from J, with 12 bases in between. The CDR3 consists of 14 residues. CDR3 bases: TGTGCCAGCAGTTTTAGGAGGGGTGCCTATGGCTACACCTTC. Translating gives CASSFRRGAYGYTF.

Only a few counts were recorded for this clonotype. The rearrangement joins TRBV2 to TRBJ1-2; D remains ambiguous. This CDR3 has 14 amino acids. Germline V gene sequence: CDR1 SNHLY, CDR2 FYNNEI. V lost 6 bases, J lost 5 bases, and 16 bases lay in between. The CDR3 loop is CASSDWTARYGYTF. CDR3 DNA: TGTGCCAGCAGCGACTGGACGGCGAGATATGGCTACACCTTC. Complete variable domain (other parts from reference TRBV2 and TRBJ1-2): EPEVTQTPSHQVTQMGQEVILRCVPISNHLYFYWYRQILGQKVEFLVSFYNNEISEKSEIFDDQFSVERPDGSNFTLKIRSTKLEDSAMYFCASSDWTARYGYTFGSGTRLTVV.

This chain connects TRBV2 to TRBJ2-1, with D hard to call. V lost 10 bases to trimming and J lost 4 bases, with 11 bases between them. Germline V gene sequence: CDR1 SNHLY, CDR2 FYNNEI. The CDR3 is made up of 12 amino acids. The CDR3 nucleotides are TGTGCCACCACGACTCAATACAATGAGCAGTTCTTC. It codes for CATTTQYNEQFF.

This clonotype has a handful of counts. This chain links TRBV28 with TRBJ2-5, with 7 bases that match TRBD1. In germline, CDR1 is MDHEN, CDR2 SYDVKM. This CDR3 region has 14 residues. V was clipped by 2 bases and J by 6 bases; unmatched bases: 6. CDR3 amino acids: CASSLARQGKTQYF. The CDR3, as DNA: TGTGCCAGCAGTTTAGCCCGACAGGGAAAGACCCAGTACTTC.

This clonotype was seen many times. The chain employs TRBV29-1 and TRBJ2-5, with 8 bases that match TRBD2. CDR1 and CDR2 (germline): SQVTM, ANQGSEA. V shed 6 bases, J shed 1 base, and the junction held 4 bases outside the gene matches. The CDR3 spans 13 residues. In DNA, the CDR3 is TGCAGCGTGGAACTAGCGGTCCAAGAGACCCAGTACTTC. Protein sequence: CSVELAVQETQYF.

The rearrangement uses TRBV19 and TRBJ2-3; D unresolved. Germline-derived CDR1 and CDR2 are LNHDA and SQIVND (reference sequence). CDR3 length: 15 residues. The V end lost 3 bases, the J end lost 0 bases, and 10 bases lay between the germline ends. The CDR3 sequence is CASSMVQFSTDTQYF. CDR3 in DNA: TGTGCCAGTAGTATGGTACAGTTTAGCACAGATACGCAGTATTTT.

The chain combines TRBV20-1 with TRBJ2-1; 10 bases map to TRBD2. The CDR3 is made up of 15 amino acids. Trimming took 1 base from V and 10 from J; bases not matched to a gene: 10. Germline CDR1 reads DFQATT; CDR2 reads SNEGSKA (reference sequence). The CDR3: CSARGVLAGEGEQFF. The CDR3 bases are TGCAGTGCTAGAGGGGTCCTAGCGGGGGAGGGAGAGCAGTTCTTC.

The chain joins TRBV28 to TRBJ1-2; D call uncertain. The V end lost 7 bases, the J end lost 5 bases, and 20 bases lay between the germline ends. This CDR3 contains 15 residues. Germline V CDR1 and CDR2: MDHEN, SYDVKM. The CDR3 is CASTDPGRPSYGYTF. CDR3 sequence (DNA): TGTGCCAGCACCGACCCCGGACGGCCGTCTTATGGCTACACCTTC.

For the CDR3, the DNA is TGCAGTGCGAACCGGGCTAGCGGGATTCTCTACAATGAGCAGTTCTTC. Protein: CSANRASGILYNEQFF. This rearrangement joins TRBV20-1 to TRBJ2-1; 9 bases match TRBD2. Trimming at V came to 6 bases and at J to 3 bases, leaving 12 bases not matched to a gene. Germline CDR1 is DFQATT and CDR2 is SNEGSKA (reference sequence). The CDR3 has 16 amino acids.

The J gene is TRBJ2-1, the V gene TRBV18, with D possibly matching TRBD1 (5 bases). This CDR3 is 13 amino acids long. V lost 3 bases and J 10 bases, leaving 13 bases between the germline ends. The germline V gene encodes CDR1 KGHSH and CDR2 LQKENI. Here the CDR3 reads CASSPWQGREQFF. Written as DNA, the CDR3 is TGTGCCAGCTCACCCTGGCAGGGTAGGGAGCAGTTCTTC.

The V call is TRBV6-5, the J call TRBJ2-3; D call uncertain. This CDR3 has 14 residues. The V and J ends lost 6 bases and 6 bases respectively, with 16 bases between them. The germline V gene encodes CDR1 MNHEY and CDR2 SVGAGI. Here the CDR3 reads CASSLSRFHDTQYF. The DNA for the CDR3 is TGTGCCAGCAGCCTCTCCCGGTTTCATGATACGCAGTATTTT.

V gene TRBV9 combines with J gene TRBJ2-1; D is unresolved. In germline, CDR1 is SGDLS, CDR2 YYNGEE. Trimming took 3 bases from V and 6 from J, leaving 10 bases between them. The CDR3 is 13 amino acids. The CDR3 is CASSAPPSNEQFF. The CDR3 DNA reads as TGTGCCAGCAGCGCTCCGCCTAGCAATGAGCAGTTCTTC.

V is TRBV20-1 and J is TRBJ2-5, with D unresolved. The germline CDR1 and CDR2 sequences are DFQATT and SNEGSKA (reference sequence). V was trimmed by 4 bases and J by 6 bases, leaving 18 bases between them. The CDR3 spans 14 residues. CDR3 in amino acids: CSATRGPSKQTQYF. The CDR3 DNA is TGCAGTGCTACTAGAGGCCCTTCCAAGCAGACCCAGTACTTC.

V and J are TRBV12-3 or TRBV12-4 and TRBJ1-5, with D possibly TRBD1 on 5 matching bases. The germline V and J ends were trimmed by 8 bases and 0 bases, with 20 bases remaining between them. This CDR3 is 17 amino acids long. CDR3 sequence reads: CASFGFWGVASNQPQHF. The CDR3 bases are TGTGCCAGCTTCGGGTTCTGGGGGGTTGCTAGCAATCAGCCCCAGCATTTT.

This clonotype occurred a few times. The chain combines TRBV6-1 with TRBJ1-5; TRBD1 might be the D (5 bases). CDR1 is MNHNS and CDR2 is SASEGT in the germline V gene. With 0 bases removed from V and 1 base from J, the gap between germline ends came to 10 bases. The CDR3 consists of 16 residues. CDR3 region: CASSEAKGLSNQPQHF. As DNA, the CDR3 is TGTGCCAGCAGTGAAGCGAAGGGGTTGAGCAATCAGCCCCAGCATTTT.

The gene calls are TRBV27 and TRBJ2-3; TRBD2 matches at 13 bases. Germline CDR1 reads MNHEY; CDR2 reads SMNVEV (reference sequence). The V gene end was trimmed by 5 bases and the J gene end by 2 bases; junction bases not matched to a gene: 4. This CDR3 region has 16 residues. CDR3 amino acids: CASSPGTSGTTDTQYF. Written as DNA, the CDR3 is TGTGCCAGCAGTCCTGGGACTAGCGGGACCACAGATACGCAGTATTTT.

This chain joins TRBV5-5 and TRBJ1-1, with TRBD1 matching 10 bases. CDR1 SGHKS and CDR2 YYEKEE come from the germline V gene (reference sequence). V lost 2 bases and J lost 10; bases outside the gene matches: 5. The CDR3 contains 13 residues. The CDR3 spells CASSLGTGDGAFF. CDR3 nucleotides: TGTGCCAGCAGCTTAGGGACAGGGGATGGAGCTTTCTTT.

In the case of this clonotype: A junction boundary mismatches the germline segment, possibly from a read error. The chain has TRBV6-6 and TRBJ1-2; D gene ambiguous. CDR3 length: 13 residues. From germline, CDR1 is MNHNY and CDR2 SVGAGI (reference sequence). In nucleotides, the CDR3 is TGTGCCGGCAGTAGGACCGACCTCTATGGCTACACCTTC. Translated: CAGSRTDLYGYTF.

The chain joins TRBV4-2 to TRBJ1-2; 7 nucleotides align to TRBD1. CDR1 is LGHNA, CDR2 YNFKEQ, per germline. CDR3 size: 16 residues. Trimming at V came to 0 bases and at J to 7 bases, leaving 11 bases not matched to a gene. The CDR3 is CASSQDPQGPISGYTF. The CDR3 DNA follows: TGTGCCAGCAGCCAAGATCCACAGGGGCCTATTAGTGGCTACACCTTC.